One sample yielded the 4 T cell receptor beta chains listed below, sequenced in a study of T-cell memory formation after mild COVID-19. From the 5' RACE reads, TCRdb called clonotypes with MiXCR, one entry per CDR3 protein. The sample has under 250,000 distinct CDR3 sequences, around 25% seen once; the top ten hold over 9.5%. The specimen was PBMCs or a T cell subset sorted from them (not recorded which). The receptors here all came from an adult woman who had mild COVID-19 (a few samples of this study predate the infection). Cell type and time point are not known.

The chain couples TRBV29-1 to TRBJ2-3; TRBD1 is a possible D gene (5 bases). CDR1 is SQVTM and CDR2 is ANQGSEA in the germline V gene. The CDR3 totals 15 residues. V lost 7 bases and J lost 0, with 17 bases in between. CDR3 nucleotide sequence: TGCAGCGCCACCCGGCAGGGTTCTAGCACAGATACGCAGTATTTT. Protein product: CSATRQGSSTDTQYF.

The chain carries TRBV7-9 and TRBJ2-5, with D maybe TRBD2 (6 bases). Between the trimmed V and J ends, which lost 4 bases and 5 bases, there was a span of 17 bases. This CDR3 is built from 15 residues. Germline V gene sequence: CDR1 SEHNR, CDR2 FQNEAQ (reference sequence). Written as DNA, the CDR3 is TGTGCCAGCAGCTCCCCGGGAGAAGACGGGGAGACCCAGTACTTC. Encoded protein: CASSSPGEDGETQYF.

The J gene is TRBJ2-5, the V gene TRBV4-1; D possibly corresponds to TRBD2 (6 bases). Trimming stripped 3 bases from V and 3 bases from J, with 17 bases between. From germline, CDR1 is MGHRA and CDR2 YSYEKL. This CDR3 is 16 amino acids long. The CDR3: CASSQLSGLDKETQYF. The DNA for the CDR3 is TGCGCCAGCAGCCAGCTGAGCGGGCTTGATAAAGAGACCCAGTACTTC.

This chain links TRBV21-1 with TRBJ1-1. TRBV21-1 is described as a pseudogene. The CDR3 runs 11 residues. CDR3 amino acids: CASSSIRGAFF. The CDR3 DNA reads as TGTGCCAGCAGCAGTATTCGGGGAGCTTTCTTT.